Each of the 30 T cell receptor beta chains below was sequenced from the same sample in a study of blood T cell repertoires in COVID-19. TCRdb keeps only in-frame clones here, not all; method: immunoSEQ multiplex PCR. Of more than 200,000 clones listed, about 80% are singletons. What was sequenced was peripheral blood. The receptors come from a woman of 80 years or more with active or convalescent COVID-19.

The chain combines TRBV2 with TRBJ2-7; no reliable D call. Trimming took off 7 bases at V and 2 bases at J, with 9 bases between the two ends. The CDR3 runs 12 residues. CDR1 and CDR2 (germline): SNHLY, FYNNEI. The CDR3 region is CASTPRPYEQYF. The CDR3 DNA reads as TGTGCCAGCACCCCTAGGCCCTACGAGCAGTACTTC.

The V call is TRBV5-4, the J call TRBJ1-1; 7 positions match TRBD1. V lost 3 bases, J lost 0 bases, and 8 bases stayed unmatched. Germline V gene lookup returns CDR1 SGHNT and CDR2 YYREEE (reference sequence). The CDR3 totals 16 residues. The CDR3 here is CASSSRAGGMNTEAFF. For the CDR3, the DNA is TGTGCCAGCAGCTCTCGGGCAGGGGGAATGAACACTGAAGCTTTCTTT.

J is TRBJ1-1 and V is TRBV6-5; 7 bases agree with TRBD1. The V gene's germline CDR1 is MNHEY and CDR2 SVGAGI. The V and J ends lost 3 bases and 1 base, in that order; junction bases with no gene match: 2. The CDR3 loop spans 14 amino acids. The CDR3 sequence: CASSYRQGNTEAFF. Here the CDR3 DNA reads TGTGCCAGCAGTTATAGACAGGGGAACACTGAAGCTTTCTTT.

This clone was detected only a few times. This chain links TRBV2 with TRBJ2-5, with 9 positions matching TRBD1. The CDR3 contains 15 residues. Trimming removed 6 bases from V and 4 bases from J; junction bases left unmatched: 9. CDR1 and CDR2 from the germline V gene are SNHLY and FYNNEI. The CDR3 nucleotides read TGTGCCAGCAGACTACAGGGGGCTCTGGGAGAGACCCAGTACTTC. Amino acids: CASRLQGALGETQYF. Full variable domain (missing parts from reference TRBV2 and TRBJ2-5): EPEVTQTPSHQVTQMGQEVILRCVPISNHLYFYWYRQILGQKVEFLVSFYNNEISEKSEIFDDQFSVERPDGSNFTLKIRSTKLEDSAMYFCASRLQGALGETQYFGPGTRLLVL.

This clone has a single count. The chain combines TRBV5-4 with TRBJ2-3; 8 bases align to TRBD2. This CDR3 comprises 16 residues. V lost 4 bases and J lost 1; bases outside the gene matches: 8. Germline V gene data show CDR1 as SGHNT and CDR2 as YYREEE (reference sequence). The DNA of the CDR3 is TGTGCCAGCAGCAGAATGACGGGGGGGGGCACAGATACGCAGTATTTT. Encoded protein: CASSRMTGGGTDTQYF.

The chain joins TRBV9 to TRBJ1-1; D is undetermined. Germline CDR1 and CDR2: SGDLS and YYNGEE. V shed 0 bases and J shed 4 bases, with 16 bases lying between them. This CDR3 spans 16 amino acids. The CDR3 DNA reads TGTGCCAGCAGCGTAGTGACCAGTCGCCTAGGCACTGAAGCTTTCTTT. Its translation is CASSVVTSRLGTEAFF.

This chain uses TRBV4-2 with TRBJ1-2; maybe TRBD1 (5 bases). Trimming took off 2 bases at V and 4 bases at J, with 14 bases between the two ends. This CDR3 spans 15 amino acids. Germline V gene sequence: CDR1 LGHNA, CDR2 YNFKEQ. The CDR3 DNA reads TGTGCCAGCAGCCAAAGGGGAGGGCCGAGCTATGGCTACACCTTC. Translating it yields CASSQRGGPSYGYTF.

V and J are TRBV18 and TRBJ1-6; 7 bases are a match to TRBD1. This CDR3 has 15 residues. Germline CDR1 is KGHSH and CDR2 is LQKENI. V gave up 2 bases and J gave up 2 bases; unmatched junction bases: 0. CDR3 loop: CASSPGQAYNSPLHF. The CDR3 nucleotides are TGTGCCAGCTCACCAGGACAGGCCTATAATTCACCCCTCCACTTT.

In DNA form, the CDR3 reads TGTGCCATCGGTCAGGGAACTAATGAAAAACTGTTTTTT. This translates into CAIGQGTNEKLFF. This chain uses TRBV10-3 with TRBJ1-4; maybe TRBD1 (5 bases). The CDR3 loop spans 13 amino acids. The V gene's germline CDR1 is ENHRY and CDR2 SYGVKD. V lost 8 bases and J 1 base, leaving 8 bases between the germline ends.

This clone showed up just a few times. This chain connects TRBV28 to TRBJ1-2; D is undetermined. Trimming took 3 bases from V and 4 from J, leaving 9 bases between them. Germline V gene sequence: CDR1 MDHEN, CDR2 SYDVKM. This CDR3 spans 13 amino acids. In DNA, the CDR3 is TGTGCCAGCAGTTTGGAGTATCGCTATGGCTACACCTTC. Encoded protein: CASSLEYRYGYTF.

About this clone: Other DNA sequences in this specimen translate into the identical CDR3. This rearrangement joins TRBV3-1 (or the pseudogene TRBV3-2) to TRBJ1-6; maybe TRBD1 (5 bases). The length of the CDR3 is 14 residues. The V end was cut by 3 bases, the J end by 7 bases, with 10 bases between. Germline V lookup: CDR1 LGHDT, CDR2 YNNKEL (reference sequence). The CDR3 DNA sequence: TGTGCCAGCAGCCAGGGAGGGGTCAATTCACCCCTCCACTTT. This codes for CASSQGGVNSPLHF.

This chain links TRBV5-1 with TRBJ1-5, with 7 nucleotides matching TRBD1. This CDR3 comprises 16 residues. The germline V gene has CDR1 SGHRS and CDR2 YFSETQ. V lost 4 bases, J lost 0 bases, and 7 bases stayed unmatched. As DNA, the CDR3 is TGCGCCAGCAGCCTACTTGGGACAGATAGCAATCAGCCCCAGCATTTT. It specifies CASSLLGTDSNQPQHF.

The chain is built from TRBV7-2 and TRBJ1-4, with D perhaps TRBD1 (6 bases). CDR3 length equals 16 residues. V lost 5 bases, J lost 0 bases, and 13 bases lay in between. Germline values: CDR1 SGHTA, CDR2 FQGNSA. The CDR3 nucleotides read TGTGCCAGCAGCCATCGGACAGCTGCAACTAATGAAAAACTGTTTTTT. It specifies CASSHRTAATNEKLFF.

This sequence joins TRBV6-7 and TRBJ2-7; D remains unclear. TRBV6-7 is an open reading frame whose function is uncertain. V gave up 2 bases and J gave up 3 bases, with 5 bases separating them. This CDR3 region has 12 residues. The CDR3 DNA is TGTGCCAGCAGTTACGGGCACTACGAGCAGTACTTC. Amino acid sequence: CASSYGHYEQYF.

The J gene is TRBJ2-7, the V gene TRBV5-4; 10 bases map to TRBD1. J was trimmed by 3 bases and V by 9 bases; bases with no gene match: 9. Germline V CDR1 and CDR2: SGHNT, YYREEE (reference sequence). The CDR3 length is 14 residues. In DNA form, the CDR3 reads TGTGCCACCCAGACGGGACAGGGGTACTACGAGCAGTACTTC. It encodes CATQTGQGYYEQYF. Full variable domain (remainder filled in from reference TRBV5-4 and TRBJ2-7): ETGVTQSPTHLIKTRGQQVTLRCSSQSGHNTVSWYQQALGQGPQFIFQYYREEENGRGNFPPRFSGLQFPNYSSELNVNALELDDSALYLCATQTGQGYYEQYFGPGTRLTVT.

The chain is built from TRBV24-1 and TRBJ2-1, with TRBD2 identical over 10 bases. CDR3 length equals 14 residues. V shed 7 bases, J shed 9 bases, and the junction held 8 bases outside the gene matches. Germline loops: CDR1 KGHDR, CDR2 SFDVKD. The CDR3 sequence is CATSSSGGAREQFF. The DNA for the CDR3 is TGTGCCACCAGCTCGAGCGGGGGGGCGCGTGAGCAGTTCTTC.

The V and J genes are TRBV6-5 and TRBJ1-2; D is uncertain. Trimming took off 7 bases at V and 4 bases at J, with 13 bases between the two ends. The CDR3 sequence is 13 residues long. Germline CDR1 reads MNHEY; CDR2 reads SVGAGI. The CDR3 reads CASTAPPVYGYTF. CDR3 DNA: TGTGCCAGCACAGCGCCCCCGGTCTATGGCTACACCTTC.

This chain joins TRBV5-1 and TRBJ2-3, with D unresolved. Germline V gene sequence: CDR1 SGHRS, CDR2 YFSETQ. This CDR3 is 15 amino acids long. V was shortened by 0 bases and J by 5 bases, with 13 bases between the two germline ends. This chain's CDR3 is CASSLGNIERDTQYF. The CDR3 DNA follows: TGCGCCAGCAGCTTGGGTAATATAGAACGAGATACGCAGTATTTT.

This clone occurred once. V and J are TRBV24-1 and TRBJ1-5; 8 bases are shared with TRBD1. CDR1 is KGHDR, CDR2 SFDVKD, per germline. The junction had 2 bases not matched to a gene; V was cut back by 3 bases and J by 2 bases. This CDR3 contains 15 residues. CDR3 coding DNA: TGTGCCACCAGTGATGGACAGGGACGCAATCAGCCCCAGCATTTT. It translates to CATSDGQGRNQPQHF.

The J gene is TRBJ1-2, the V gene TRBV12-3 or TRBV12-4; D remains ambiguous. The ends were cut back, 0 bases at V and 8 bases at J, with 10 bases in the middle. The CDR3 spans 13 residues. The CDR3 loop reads CASSLASSRGYTF. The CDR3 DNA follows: TGTGCCAGCAGTTTAGCGAGTTCACGAGGCTACACCTTC.

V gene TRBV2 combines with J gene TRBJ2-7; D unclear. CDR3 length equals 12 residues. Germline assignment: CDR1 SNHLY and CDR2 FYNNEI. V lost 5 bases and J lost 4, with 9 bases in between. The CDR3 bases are TGTGCCAGCAGTTCCTTATATTACGAGCAGTACTTC. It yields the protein CASSSLYYEQYF.

CDR3 region: CASTTGLSGNQPQHF. CDR3 nucleotides: TGTGCCAGTACCACAGGGTTATCGGGCAATCAGCCCCAGCATTTT. The gene calls are TRBV19 and TRBJ1-5; a possible D gene is TRBD1 (6 bases). The CDR3 has 15 amino acids. From germline, CDR1 is LNHDA and CDR2 SQIVND (reference sequence). V was clipped by 7 bases and J by 2 bases, with 15 bases between them.

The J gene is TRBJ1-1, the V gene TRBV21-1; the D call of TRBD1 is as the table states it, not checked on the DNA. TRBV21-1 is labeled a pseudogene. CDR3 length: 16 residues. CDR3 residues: CASTSTGGTGGEEAFF. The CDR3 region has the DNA TGTGCCAGCACCTCGACCGGGGGGACAGGGGGCGAAGAAGCTTTCTTT.

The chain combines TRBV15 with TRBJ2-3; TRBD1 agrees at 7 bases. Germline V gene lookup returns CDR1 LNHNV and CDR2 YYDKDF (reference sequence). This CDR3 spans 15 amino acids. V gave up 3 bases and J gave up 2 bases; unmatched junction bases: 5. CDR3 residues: CATSSYRGPTDTQYF. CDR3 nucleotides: TGTGCCACCAGCAGCTACAGGGGTCCCACAGATACGCAGTATTTT. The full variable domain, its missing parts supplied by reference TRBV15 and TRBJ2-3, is DAMVIQNPRYQVTQFGKPVTLSCSQTLNHNVMYWYQQKSSQAPKLLFHYYDKDFNNEADTPDNFQSRRPNTSFCFLDIRSPGLGDTAMYLCATSSYRGPTDTQYFGPGTRLTVL.

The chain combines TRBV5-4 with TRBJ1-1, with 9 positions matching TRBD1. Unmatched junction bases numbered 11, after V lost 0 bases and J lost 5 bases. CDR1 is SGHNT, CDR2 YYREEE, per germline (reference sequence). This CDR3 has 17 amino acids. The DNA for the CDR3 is TGTGCCAGCAGCTTGGGTTTGACAGGGGGGGTAGAGACTGAAGCTTTCTTT. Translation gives CASSLGLTGGVETEAFF. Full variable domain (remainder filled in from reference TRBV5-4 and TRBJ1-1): ETGVTQSPTHLIKTRGQQVTLRCSSQSGHNTVSWYQQALGQGPQFIFQYYREEENGRGNFPPRFSGLQFPNYSSELNVNALELDDSALYLCASSLGLTGGVETEAFFGQGTRLTVV.

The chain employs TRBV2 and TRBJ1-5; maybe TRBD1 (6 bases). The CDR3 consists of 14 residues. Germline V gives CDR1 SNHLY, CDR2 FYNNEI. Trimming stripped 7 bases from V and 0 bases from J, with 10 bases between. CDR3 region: CASNRQDSNQPQHF. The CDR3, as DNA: TGTGCCAGCAATCGACAGGATAGCAATCAGCCCCAGCATTTT.

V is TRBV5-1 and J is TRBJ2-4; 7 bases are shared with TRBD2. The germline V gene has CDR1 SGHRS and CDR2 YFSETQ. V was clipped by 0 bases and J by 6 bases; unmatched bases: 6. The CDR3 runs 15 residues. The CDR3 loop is CASSLEASGLNIQYF. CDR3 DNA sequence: TGCGCCAGCAGCTTGGAGGCTAGCGGATTAAACATTCAGTACTTC.

This CDR3 reads CSVVTGRDTEAFF. The CDR3 region has the DNA TGCAGCGTGGTAACAGGGAGGGACACTGAAGCTTTCTTT. The rearrangement joins TRBV29-1 to TRBJ1-1, with D maybe TRBD1 (6 bases). The CDR3 consists of 13 residues. Germline V gene data show CDR1 as SQVTM and CDR2 as ANQGSEA. V lost 6 bases and J lost 3, with 14 bases in between.

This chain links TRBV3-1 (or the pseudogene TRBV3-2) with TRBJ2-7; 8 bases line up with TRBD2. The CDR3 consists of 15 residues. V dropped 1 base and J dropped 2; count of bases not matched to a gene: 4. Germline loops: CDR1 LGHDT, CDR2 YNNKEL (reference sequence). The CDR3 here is CASSQAPGLAYEQYF. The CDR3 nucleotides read TGTGCCAGCAGCCAAGCGCCGGGACTAGCCTACGAGCAGTACTTC.

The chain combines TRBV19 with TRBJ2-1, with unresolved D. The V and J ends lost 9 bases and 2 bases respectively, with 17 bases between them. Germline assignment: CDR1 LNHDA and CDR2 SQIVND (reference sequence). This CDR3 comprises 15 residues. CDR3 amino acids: CASSEALNPYNEQFF. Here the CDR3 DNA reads TGTGCCAGCTCCGAAGCGCTGAACCCCTACAATGAGCAGTTCTTC.